The clone carrying this TCR beta chain was counted a few times. Isolating PBMCs gave at least 6.5 million of these cells per sample. There were at least 5.5 micrograms of total RNA extracted from every sample. The data were obtained in a study of blood T cells in healthy people across ages. Study overall: Template switching picked up about one barcoded beta molecule for each two T cells.

Trimming stripped 4 bases from V and 6 bases from J, with 13 bases between. CDR1 is GTSNPN, CDR2 SVGIG, per germline (reference sequence). The length of the CDR3 is 13 residues. With a J-beta primer mix and a sample-barcoded 5' primer, a second PCR ran about 7 to 12 cycles. TCRdb independently ran MiXCR on the 5' RACE reads; one entry per CDR3 protein. The table shows about 1,800,000 distinct CDR3 sequences, with 28% occurring only once. The sequence came from a woman aged 25 to 39 in good health. The chain couples TRBV30 to TRBJ2-1; TRBD1 or TRBD2 may be the D gene (5 bases each). Specimen: blood. CDR3 sequence (DNA): TGTGCCTGGACTGGTGGGGGTGTCAATGAGCAGTTCTTC. Amino acids: CAWTGGGVNEQFF. The full variable domain, with the rest looked up from reference TRBV30 and TRBJ2-1, is SQTIHQWPATLVQPVGSPLSLECTVEGTSNPNLYWYRQAAGRGLQLLFYSVGIGQISSEVPQNLSASRPQDRQFILSSKKLLLSDSGFYLCAWTGGGVNEQFFGPGTRLTVL.